This TCR beta chain is from a study of CD8 T cells in Susac syndrome. TEMRA cells were FACS-enriched, unlike CD8+ and CD4+ T cells, which were negatively isolated. RNA was extracted with the RNeasy kit, and a quantity of about 0.5 to 1 ug was reverse transcribed using random hexamers. TCRdb redid the calling of the immunoSEQ multiplex PCR reads with MiXCR, one entry per CDR3 protein. This sample has about 140,000 distinct CDR3 sequences; over 85% occur once, and the top ten carry 0.25% to 0.3%. Between the trimmed V and J ends, which lost 3 bases and 1 base, there was a span of 13 bases. The CDR3 is 15 residues long. CDR1 is DFQATT, CDR2 SNEGSKA, per germline (reference sequence).

The sequence was collected from a human donor in good health. The rearrangement links TRBV20-1 to TRBJ2-1, with a weak D call TRBD2 (6 bases). The sequencing sample was made of CD8+ T cells from PBMCs. CDR3 DNA sequence: TGCAGTGCTAGCGGTGGGCGGGATTCCTACAATGAGCAGTTCTTC. It codes for CSASGGRDSYNEQFF.